This T cell receptor beta chain is drawn from a study of blood T cell repertoires in COVID-19. Study details: Sources were T cells, B-cell-depleted T cells, or PBMCs; the material itself was cDNA or gDNA.

Assay: immunoSEQ multiplex PCR; the TCRdb copy retains only in-frame clones and omits some. The table shows over 400,000 clones, with about nine tenths occurring only once. Germline CDR1 SNHLY, CDR2 FYNNEI. Trimming removed 6 bases at V and 10 bases at J, with 12 bases between. This CDR3 contains 11 residues. The sample consisted of PBMCs or T cells enriched from blood (not recorded which). The sequence came from a woman in her sixties or seventies who had recovered from COVID-19. The chain combines TRBV2 with TRBJ2-5, with D perhaps matching TRBD1 (5 bases). Written as DNA, the CDR3 is TGTGCCAGCAGAGACCAGGGTTACCAGTACTTC. Its protein is CASRDQGYQYF.